This record concerns one T cell receptor (beta chain) sequence. Germline loops: CDR1 SGHTA, CDR2 FQGTGA. V gave up 4 bases and J gave up 4 bases, with 13 bases separating them. CDR3 length equals 14 residues. The data originate from a study of blood T cell repertoires in COVID-19. Study background: Samples representing acute and convalescent COVID-19 were sourced from the United States, Italy and Spain. PBMCs, B-cell-depleted T cells, or T cells provided the cDNA or gDNA that made up the material.

In the original workflow: From reference gene primer amplification, estimates of nucleated cell counts were derived. Clones were read by immunoSEQ multiplex PCR, and TCRdb kept only the in-frame ones, dropping some. That table is the source of V, J and clone size, and D and trimming were worked out from the DNA. The repertoire consists of roughly 250,000 clones, with 87% occurring once and the leading ten covering under 6.5%. Participant reports of clinical history set cohort assignment. Sample: PBMCs or T cells enriched from blood (not recorded which). The receptor comes from a woman aged 25 to 39 with acute COVID-19. The chain employs TRBV7-3 and TRBJ1-1, with a tentative D call TRBD1 (6 bases). In nucleotides, the CDR3 is TGTGCCAGCAGCTCTGCCGGGACAAGCACTGAAGCTTTCTTT. Translation gives CASSSAGTSTEAFF.